The 27 T cell receptor beta chains listed next were all sequenced from one sample in a study of vaccination and CD4 T cells after COVID-19. Sequenced with the Oncomine TCR Beta short-read assay was DNA taken from cultured CD4+ T cells. TCRdb called the PCR reads again in MiXCR, with one record for every CDR3 protein. The sample comprises approximately 25,000 distinct CDR3 sequences, 28% of which are singletons, and about 7.6% rests with the top ten. Their antigen targets remain unknown. Time point described: late sampling 161 to 241 days after vaccination in three convalescent patients. Indicated treatment: roughly 11-day PBMC culture with coronavirus spike peptide pools or control peptides (ViraFEST assay). This sample comprised CD4+ T cells from blood, cultured in vitro, obtained about 7 months after SARS-CoV-2 vaccination. These receptors all stem from a human donor who had recovered from COVID-19.

The chain links TRBV20-1 to TRBJ2-6; 10 bases align to TRBD1. V shed 2 bases, J shed 2 bases, and the junction held 9 bases outside the gene matches. Germline assignment: CDR1 DFQATT and CDR2 SNEGSKA (reference sequence). This CDR3 contains 18 residues. The CDR3 sequence: CSARLTTGGATGANVLTF. Here the CDR3 DNA reads TGCAGTGCTAGACTAACGACAGGGGGCGCGACTGGGGCCAACGTCCTGACTTTC.

This clonotype showed up just a few times. The chain employs TRBV7-2 and TRBJ2-5; D possibly matches TRBD1 or TRBD2 (5 bases each). Germline assignment: CDR1 SGHTA and CDR2 FQGNSA. The CDR3 loop spans 14 amino acids. V lost 3 bases and J 3 bases, leaving 11 bases between the germline ends. The CDR3 here is CASSLNLGEETQYF. The CDR3, as DNA: TGTGCCAGCAGCTTGAATCTGGGGGAAGAGACCCAGTACTTC.

This clonotype was seen a few times. The V call is TRBV10-3, the J call TRBJ1-6; D is possibly TRBD1 (5 bases). The germline gives CDR1 ENHRY, CDR2 SYGVKD. The CDR3 runs to 13 residues. V dropped 11 bases and J dropped 6 bases, with 14 bases sitting between them. DNA for the CDR3: TGTGCCGCCGGGGGAGGCTCTAATTCACCCCTCCACTTT. Residues: CAAGGGSNSPLHF.

The chain carries TRBV24-1 and TRBJ2-1; weak D call: TRBD1 (6 bases). Trimming removed 0 bases from V and 10 bases from J, with 15 bases in between. CDR3 size: 15 residues. Looked up from germline, CDR1 is KGHDR and CDR2 is SFDVKD. CDR3 nucleotides: TGTGCCACCAGTGATTTGAGGCAGGGGTCTCGGGAGCAGTTCTTC. Translating gives CATSDLRQGSREQFF.

This sequence joins TRBV20-1 and TRBJ2-7; tentatively, D is TRBD1 or TRBD2 (5 bases each). The CDR3 is made up of 18 amino acids. V was cut by 5 bases and J by 2 bases, with 28 bases left in between. The V gene's germline CDR1 is DFQATT and CDR2 SNEGSKA (reference sequence). This chain's CDR3 is CSARPRAYAGTPTYEQYF. As DNA, the CDR3 is TGCAGTGCTCGACCAAGAGCATACGCCGGGACGCCGACCTACGAGCAGTACTTC.

This chain links TRBV7-9 with TRBJ1-2; TRBD1 might be the D (5 bases). V was shortened by 5 bases and J by 2 bases, with 15 bases between the two germline ends. CDR1 SEHNR and CDR2 FQNEAQ come from the germline V gene (reference sequence). This CDR3 region has 15 residues. The CDR3 loop is CASSPPGGLNYGYTF. The CDR3 nucleotides read TGTGCCAGCAGCCCTCCCGGGGGACTCAACTATGGCTACACCTTC.

This clonotype came up once. The chain recombines TRBV6-2 or TRBV6-3 with TRBJ1-1; D possibly corresponds to TRBD1 (5 bases). CDR3 size: 14 residues. Germline V gives CDR1 MNHEY, CDR2 SVGEGT. Between the trimmed V and J ends, which lost 4 bases and 1 base, there was a span of 10 bases. The CDR3 sequence: CASSFQQGNTEAFF. The CDR3 coding sequence is TGTGCCAGCAGTTTCCAGCAGGGGAACACTGAAGCTTTCTTT.

The chain has TRBV5-1 and TRBJ1-1; D gene uncertain. Germline-derived CDR1 and CDR2 are SGHRS and YFSETQ. The germline V and J ends were trimmed by 4 bases and 3 bases, with 13 bases remaining between them. The length of the CDR3 is 14 residues. The CDR3 here is CASSPDPLYTEAFF. CDR3 in DNA: TGCGCCAGCAGCCCCGACCCGTTGTACACTGAAGCTTTCTTT. The whole variable domain, remainder taken from reference TRBV5-1 and TRBJ1-1, is KAGVTQTPRYLIKTRGQQVTLSCSPISGHRSVSWYQQTPGQGLQFLFEYFSETQRNKGNFPGRFSGRQFSNSRSEMNVSTLELGDSALYLCASSPDPLYTEAFFGQGTRLTVV.

The chain employs TRBV11-3 and TRBJ2-1, with 10 bases lining up with TRBD2. The V gene end was trimmed by 1 base and the J gene end by 5 bases; junction bases not matched to a gene: 2. This CDR3 has 15 amino acids. Germline loops: CDR1 SGHNT, CDR2 YENEEA. The CDR3, as DNA: TGTGCCAGCAGCTTAGTGGGACTAGCGAACAATGAGCAGTTCTTC. It is translated as CASSLVGLANNEQFF.

This clonotype was picked up a small number of times. J is TRBJ2-7 and V is TRBV12-3 or TRBV12-4, with 10 nucleotides matching TRBD2. The CDR3 is 15 amino acids. Trimming at V came to 4 bases and at J to 0 bases, leaving 3 bases not matched to a gene. CDR3 in DNA: TGTGCCAGCAGTTCCCGGACTAGCGGCTCCTACGAGCAGTACTTC. This encodes CASSSRTSGSYEQYF.

The chain links TRBV19 to TRBJ2-7; no clear D. Germline lookup yields CDR1 LNHDA and CDR2 SQIVND (reference sequence). This CDR3 contains 11 residues. The V and J ends lost 1 base and 4 bases respectively, with 2 bases between them. CDR3 DNA: TGTGCCAGTAGTATAGGATACGAGCAGTACTTC. It translates to CASSIGYEQYF.

By its share, this clonotype is medium-sized (0.01 to 0.1%). The chain carries TRBV7-9 and TRBJ1-2; D is uncertain. The V gene lost 3 bases and the J gene lost 4 bases, with 15 bases spanning the gap. The V gene's germline CDR1 is SEHNR and CDR2 FQNEAQ (reference sequence). The CDR3 loop spans 15 amino acids. CDR3 in DNA: TGTGCCAGCAGCTTGGGCCAGTCCCCCGTCTATGGCTACACCTTC. Translated, it gives CASSLGQSPVYGYTF.

The chain links TRBV20-1 to TRBJ1-1; maybe TRBD1 (6 bases). V lost 0 bases to trimming and J lost 3 bases, with 14 bases between them. This CDR3 spans 15 amino acids. Germline V CDR1 and CDR2: DFQATT, SNEGSKA (reference sequence). CDR3 DNA sequence: TGCAGTGCTAGAGATTTCAGGGACATGGACACTGAAGCTTTCTTT. Its translation is CSARDFRDMDTEAFF.

The chain couples TRBV20-1 to TRBJ2-3; 14 positions match TRBD2. The germline V gene has CDR1 DFQATT and CDR2 SNEGSKA (reference sequence). V lost 3 bases, J lost 8 bases, and 7 bases stayed unmatched. The CDR3 covers 15 residues. The CDR3 reads CSARTSGRAPATQYF. CDR3 nucleotides: TGCAGTGCTAGGACTAGCGGGAGGGCTCCGGCTACGCAGTATTTT.

This chain joins TRBV28 and TRBJ1-2, with D possibly being TRBD1 (5 bases). CDR1 MDHEN and CDR2 SYDVKM come from the germline V gene. With 6 bases removed from V and 1 base from J, the gap between germline ends came to 15 bases. The CDR3 consists of 15 residues. The CDR3 DNA reads as TGTGCCAGCAGACCTACAGGACCGTTTAACTATGGCTACACCTTC. It yields the protein CASRPTGPFNYGYTF.

This clonotype was found a few times. V usage is TRBV27 and J usage is TRBJ2-1, with unresolved D. This CDR3 has 13 amino acids. CDR1 is MNHEY, CDR2 SMNVEV, per germline (reference sequence). V lost 10 bases and J 8 bases, leaving 18 bases between the germline ends. The CDR3 coding sequence is TGTGCCAACTACGATCTAGAGACGGATGAGCAGTTCTTC. Its protein is CANYDLETDEQFF.

This sequence joins TRBV6-4 and TRBJ2-3; TRBD1 aligns across 7 bases. Germline V CDR1 and CDR2: MRHNA, SNTAGT. CDR3 length equals 13 residues. J lost 11 bases, V lost 5 bases, and 10 bases had no gene match. The CDR3 nucleotides are TGTGCCAGCAGTTCTCAGGGGGAAACAAGGCAGTATTTT. The encoded protein is CASSSQGETRQYF.

V and J are TRBV10-3 and TRBJ2-7; 12 positions agree with TRBD2. Germline trimming cut 6 bases from V and 2 bases from J; bases unmatched to any gene: 2. The CDR3 has 14 amino acids. Germline V gene data show CDR1 as ENHRY and CDR2 as SYGVKD. CDR3 DNA sequence: TGTGCCATCAGGGGACTAGCGGGCGCCTACGAGCAGTACTTC. Translation: CAIRGLAGAYEQYF.

The rearrangement links TRBV28 to TRBJ1-1; D gene unclear. Per germline, CDR1 MDHEN and CDR2 SYDVKM. CDR3 length equals 16 residues. The V end lost 6 bases, the J end lost 4 bases, and 21 bases lay between the germline ends. The CDR3 spells CASRSHTGPWGTEAFF. As DNA, the CDR3 is TGTGCCAGCAGGTCTCATACCGGACCCTGGGGCACTGAAGCTTTCTTT. The full variable domain, in which reference TRBV28 and TRBJ1-1 provide the parts outside the CDR3, is DVKVTQSSRYLVKRTGEKVFLECVQDMDHENMFWYRQDPGLGLRLIYFSYDVKMKEKGDIPEGYSVSREKKERFSLILESASTNQTSMYLCASRSHTGPWGTEAFFGQGTRLTVV.

This clonotype turned up a few times. The rearrangement uses TRBV10-2 and TRBJ1-2; a possible D gene is TRBD1 (5 bases). The ends were cut back, 2 bases at V and 0 bases at J, with 10 bases in the middle. The germline V gene encodes CDR1 WSHSY and CDR2 SAAADI. There are 15 residues in the CDR3. The CDR3 protein is CASSEPGTSNYGYTF. DNA of the CDR3: TGCGCCAGCAGTGAGCCCGGGACCTCTAACTATGGCTACACCTTC.

The chain uses TRBV28 and TRBJ2-3; D is ambiguous. Germline V CDR1 and CDR2: MDHEN, SYDVKM. The ends were cut back, 6 bases at V and 2 bases at J, with 6 bases in the middle. This CDR3 is 12 amino acids long. This CDR3 reads CASSRNTDTQYF. CDR3 sequence (DNA): TGTGCCAGCAGCCGAAACACAGATACGCAGTATTTT. Filled out from reference TRBV28 and TRBJ2-3, the complete variable domain reads DVKVTQSSRYLVKRTGEKVFLECVQDMDHENMFWYRQDPGLGLRLIYFSYDVKMKEKGDIPEGYSVSREKKERFSLILESASTNQTSMYLCASSRNTDTQYFGPGTRLTVL.

The chain joins TRBV15 to TRBJ2-3, with D hard to call. The V and J ends lost 0 bases and 10 bases respectively, with 8 bases between them. The CDR3 consists of 12 residues. The germline V gene has CDR1 LNHNV and CDR2 YYDKDF (reference sequence). In DNA form, the CDR3 reads TGTGCCACCAGCAGAGATGGTCTTGCGCAGTATTTT. Encoded protein: CATSRDGLAQYF.

This clonotype was detected only a few times. V and J are TRBV7-2 and TRBJ2-1; TRBD2 agrees at 15 bases. Germline CDR1 SGHTA, CDR2 FQGNSA. The CDR3 sequence is 16 residues long. J was trimmed by 9 bases and V by 5 bases; bases with no gene match: 8. The CDR3 protein is CASSTRTSGRAFEQFF. CDR3 nucleotides: TGTGCCAGCAGCACTCGGACTAGCGGGAGGGCCTTTGAGCAGTTCTTC.

The chain recombines TRBV19 with TRBJ1-1, with 7 bases aligning to TRBD1. Germline lookup yields CDR1 LNHDA and CDR2 SQIVND (reference sequence). The CDR3 is 13 residues long. V was pared by 8 bases and J by 0 bases, with 3 bases of the junction left unmatched. The CDR3 sequence is CASGTAMNTEAFF. In DNA, the CDR3 is TGTGCCAGTGGGACAGCCATGAACACTGAAGCTTTCTTT.

V and J are TRBV6-1 and TRBJ2-1; 7 bases map to TRBD1. The V and J ends lost 6 bases and 3 bases, in that order; junction bases with no gene match: 8. The CDR3 runs 15 residues. Germline CDR1 MNHNS, CDR2 SASEGT. The CDR3 bases are TGTGCCAGCAGGAGAGGGACAGTGAGCTACAATGAGCAGTTCTTC. Translated, it gives CASRRGTVSYNEQFF.

This clonotype was found a few times. V usage is TRBV7-2 and J usage is TRBJ1-1; D unresolved. This CDR3 is 14 amino acids long. Trimming cost V 4 bases and J 3 bases, with 12 bases left between them. Germline V gene data show CDR1 as SGHTA and CDR2 as FQGNSA. This CDR3 reads CASSWTPGDTEAFF. The CDR3 bases are TGTGCCAGCAGCTGGACGCCCGGGGACACTGAAGCTTTCTTT.

This clonotype has a handful of counts. The chain has TRBV28 and TRBJ1-6; D may be TRBD1 (6 bases). Germline-derived CDR1 and CDR2 are MDHEN and SYDVKM. The CDR3 contains 15 residues. V shed 1 base and J shed 7 bases, with 11 bases lying between them. CDR3 in DNA: TGTGCCAGCAGTTTATCAGGGGTCAGGAATTCACCCCTCCACTTT. It specifies CASSLSGVRNSPLHF. Looking up the rest from reference TRBV28 and TRBJ1-6 gives the full variable domain: DVKVTQSSRYLVKRTGEKVFLECVQDMDHENMFWYRQDPGLGLRLIYFSYDVKMKEKGDIPEGYSVSREKKERFSLILESASTNQTSMYLCASSLSGVRNSPLHFGNGTRLTVT.